This TCR beta chain derives from a study of Ad26.COV2.S vaccination and SARS-CoV-2 variants. Study in general: Ad26.COV2.S given intramuscularly, once or twice 56 days apart.

Regarding treatment: over 15 received Ad26.COV2.S at low or high dose, single or two shots; several received placebo; per-sample allocation not given. The samples date from day 63 after the first vaccine or placebo injection. Donation came from an adult in Boston who was aged 18-55 years. TCRdb's copy holds only in-frame clones and misses some; the assay was immunoSEQ multiplex PCR. The sample comprises about 680,000 clones, about 89% of which are singletons, and around 1.4% rests with the top ten. Germline V gene data show CDR1 as LGHDT and CDR2 as YNNKEL (reference sequence). Trimming removed 0 bases at V and 4 bases at J, with 13 bases between. The CDR3 length is 17 residues.

This chain joins TRBV3-1 (or the pseudogene TRBV3-2) and TRBJ2-6, with D possibly TRBD1 on 5 matching bases. This specimen consisted of peripheral blood, obtained in a trial of Ad26.COV2.S vaccine versus placebo. This receptor was obtained from a person aged 18-60 years who received the Ad26.COV2.S COVID-19 vaccine or a placebo. The CDR3 bases are TGTGCCAGCAGCCAAGAACCAGGGTCGGCCGGGGCCAACGTCCTGACTTTC. It yields the protein CASSQEPGSAGANVLTF.